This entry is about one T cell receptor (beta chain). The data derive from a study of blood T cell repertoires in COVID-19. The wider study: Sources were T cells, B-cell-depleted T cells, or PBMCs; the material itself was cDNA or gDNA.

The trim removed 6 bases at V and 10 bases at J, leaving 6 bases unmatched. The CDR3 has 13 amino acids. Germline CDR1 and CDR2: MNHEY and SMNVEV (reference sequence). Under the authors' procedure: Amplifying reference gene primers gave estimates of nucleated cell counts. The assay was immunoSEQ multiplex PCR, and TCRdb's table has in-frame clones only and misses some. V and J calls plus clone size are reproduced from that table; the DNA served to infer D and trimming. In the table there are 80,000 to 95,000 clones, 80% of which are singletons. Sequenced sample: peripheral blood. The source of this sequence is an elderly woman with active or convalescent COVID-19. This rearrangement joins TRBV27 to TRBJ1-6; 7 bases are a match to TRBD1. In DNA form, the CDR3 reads TGTGCCAGCAGCCCTGACAGGGACTCACCCCTCCACTTT. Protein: CASSPDRDSPLHF.